The T cell receptor beta chain described here comes from a study of blood T cells in healthy people across ages. About the study: With template switching, about one barcoded beta molecule was captured per two T cells. Study-wide findings and caveats: Diversity estimated from one million T cells was considered an underestimate.

For this clonotype: The antigen remains undetermined.

In germline, CDR1 is SQVTM, CDR2 ANQGSEA. The CDR3 is 15 residues long. The use of a sample-barcoded 5' primer and a J-beta primer mix characterized a second PCR of roughly 7 to 12 cycles. In TCRdb, the 5' RACE reads were re-called with MiXCR into one record per CDR3 protein. This table has roughly 1,500,000 distinct CDR3 sequences, roughly a third appearing once. The V gene is TRBV29-1, the J gene TRBJ1-1; 10 nucleotides line up with TRBD1. The sample comprised blood. This TCR was recovered from a woman younger than 45 in good health. CDR3: CSADRGRGMNTEAFF. CDR3 nucleotide sequence: TGCAGTGCTGACAGGGGGCGTGGGATGAACACTGAAGCTTTCTTT.